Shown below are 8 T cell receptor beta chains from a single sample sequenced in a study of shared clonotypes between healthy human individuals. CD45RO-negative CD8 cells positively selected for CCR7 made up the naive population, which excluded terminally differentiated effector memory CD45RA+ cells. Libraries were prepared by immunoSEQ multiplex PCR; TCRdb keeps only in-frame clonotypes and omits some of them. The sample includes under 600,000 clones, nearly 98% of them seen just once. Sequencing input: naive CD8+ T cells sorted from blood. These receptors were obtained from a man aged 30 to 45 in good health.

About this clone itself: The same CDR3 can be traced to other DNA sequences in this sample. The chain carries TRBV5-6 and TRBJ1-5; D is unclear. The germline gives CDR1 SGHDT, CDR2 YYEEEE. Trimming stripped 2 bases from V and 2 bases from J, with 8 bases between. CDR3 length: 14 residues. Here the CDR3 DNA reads TGTGCCAGCAGCTTCGGCAGTGGCAATCAGCCCCAGCATTTT. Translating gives CASSFGSGNQPQHF.

The CDR3 is CASSYRGKANTEAFF. The CDR3 region has the DNA TGTGCCAGCAGTTACAGGGGGAAGGCGAACACTGAAGCTTTCTTT. The chain has TRBV6-5 and TRBJ1-1; tentative D call: TRBD1 (6 bases). The CDR3 has 15 residues. Germline assignment: CDR1 MNHEY and CDR2 SVGAGI. V dropped 2 bases and J dropped 1 base, with 11 bases sitting between them.

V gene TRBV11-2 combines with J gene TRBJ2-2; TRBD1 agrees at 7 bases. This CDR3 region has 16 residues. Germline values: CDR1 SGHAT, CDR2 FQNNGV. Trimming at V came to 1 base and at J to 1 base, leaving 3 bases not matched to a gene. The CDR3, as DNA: TGTGCCAGCAGCTTAGGACGGACAGGGAACACCGGGGAGCTGTTTTTT. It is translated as CASSLGRTGNTGELFF. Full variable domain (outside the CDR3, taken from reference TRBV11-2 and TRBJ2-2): EAGVAQSPRYKIIEKRQSVAFWCNPISGHATLYWYQQILGQGPKLLIQFQNNGVVDDSQLPKDRFSAERLKGVDSTLKIQPAKLEDSAVYLCASSLGRTGNTGELFFGEGSRLTVL.

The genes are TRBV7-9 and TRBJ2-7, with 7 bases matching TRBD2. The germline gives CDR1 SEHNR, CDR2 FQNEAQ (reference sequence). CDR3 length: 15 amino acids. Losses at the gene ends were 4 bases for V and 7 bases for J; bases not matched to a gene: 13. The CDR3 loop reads CASSWAGVKDREQYF. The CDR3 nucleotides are TGTGCCAGCAGCTGGGCGGGAGTGAAGGATCGGGAGCAGTACTTC.

DNA for the CDR3: TGTGCCAGCACCTCGTCGAGGACAGGGGGCCCGAACACTGAAGCTTTCTTT. This encodes CASTSSRTGGPNTEAFF. This chain joins TRBV7-6 and TRBJ1-1; 11 nucleotides line up with TRBD1. CDR1 and CDR2 from the germline V gene are SGHVS and FNYEAQ. CDR3 length: 17 amino acids. Trimming removed 7 bases from V and 1 base from J; junction bases left unmatched: 11.

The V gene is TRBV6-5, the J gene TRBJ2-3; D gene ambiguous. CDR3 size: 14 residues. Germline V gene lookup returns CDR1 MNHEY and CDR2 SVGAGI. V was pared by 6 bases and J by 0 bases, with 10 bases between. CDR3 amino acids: CASSLSVSTDTQYF. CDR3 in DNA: TGTGCCAGCAGCCTCAGTGTAAGCACAGATACGCAGTATTTT.

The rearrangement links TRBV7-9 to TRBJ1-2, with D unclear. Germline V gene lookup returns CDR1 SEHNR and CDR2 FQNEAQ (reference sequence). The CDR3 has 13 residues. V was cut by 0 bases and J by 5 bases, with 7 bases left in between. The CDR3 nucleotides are TGTGCCAGCAGCTTAGCCCGAAATTATGGCTACACCTTC. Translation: CASSLARNYGYTF.

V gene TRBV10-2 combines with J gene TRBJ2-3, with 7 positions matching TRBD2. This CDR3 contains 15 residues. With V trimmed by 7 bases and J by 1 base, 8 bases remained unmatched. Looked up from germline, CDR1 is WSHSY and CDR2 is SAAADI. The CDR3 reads CASTVGTIGTDTQYF. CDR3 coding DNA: TGCGCCAGCACCGTTGGGACTATCGGCACAGATACGCAGTATTTT.